This record covers a single T cell receptor beta chain. Antigen: not known. The data stem from a study of Ad26.COV2.S vaccination and SARS-CoV-2 variants. Study-level results: The TCR-based breadth and depth measures might underestimate overall T cell responses.

The treatment: 15 to 20 received Ad26.COV2.S at low or high dose, single or two shots; about 5 received placebo; per-sample allocation not given. The samples were gathered on day 63 after the first injection of vaccine or placebo. This CDR3 spans 16 amino acids. CDR1 and CDR2 from the germline V gene are MDHEN and SYDVKM. Trimming at V came to 5 bases and at J to 0 bases, leaving 6 bases not matched to a gene. Clones were read by immunoSEQ multiplex PCR, and TCRdb kept only the in-frame ones, dropping some. The table records 440,000 or so clones, 90% of them present only once. The V and J genes are TRBV28 and TRBJ1-4; 7 nucleotides align to TRBD1. This material consisted of peripheral blood, taken in a trial of Ad26.COV2.S vaccine versus placebo. The TCR was taken from a person aged 18-65 years who received the Ad26.COV2.S COVID-19 vaccine or a placebo. CDR3: CASSVQDRTTNEKLFF. CDR3 sequence (DNA): TGTGCCAGCAGTGTCCAGGACAGGACAACTAATGAAAAACTGTTTTTT. Full variable domain (outside the CDR3, taken from reference TRBV28 and TRBJ1-4): DVKVTQSSRYLVKRTGEKVFLECVQDMDHENMFWYRQDPGLGLRLIYFSYDVKMKEKGDIPEGYSVSREKKERFSLILESASTNQTSMYLCASSVQDRTTNEKLFFGSGTQLSVL.